This TCR beta chain was identified during a study of shared clonotypes between healthy human individuals. Study results and limitations: Non-shared clonotypes displayed generation probabilities falling below those of clonotypes present in all four donors.

As for this clone: The target antigen is unknown.

TCRdb's table, derived via immunoSEQ multiplex PCR, lists solely in-frame clones and lacks some. The profile shows hundreds of thousands of clones, 74% of them singletons. The V segment lost 5 bases and the J segment 6 bases; nucleotides outside the gene matches: 10. The CDR3 covers 14 residues. The germline gives CDR1 MNHNS, CDR2 SASEGT. The sample comprised memory CD4+ T cells sorted from blood. Subset noted: CD45RA-negative fraction. This receptor was obtained from a woman in her thirties in good health. This chain connects TRBV6-1 to TRBJ2-7, with 7 nucleotides matching TRBD2. The CDR3 DNA reads TGTGCCAGCAGTAGGGAGGGCCTACGTAGCGAGCAGTACTTC. Its protein is CASSREGLRSEQYF.